Listed below are T cell receptor beta chains from one sample, sequenced in a study of T cell responses to AZD1222 COVID-19 vaccine. Sequencing was performed with immunoSEQ multiplex PCR; in TCRdb, only in-frame clones are kept and a portion is missing. In the table there are approximately 120,000 clones, more than 80% of which are singletons. The sample in question was peripheral blood, obtained on day 0 of AZD1222 vaccination. The receptor set was obtained from an adult in good health. CDR3s include the opening cysteine and the closing phenylalanine or tryptophan. The order of the fields is CDR3 DNA, CDR3 protein, D gene, V gene, J gene, clone size. D genes are given only for firm matches. Where a row states a size, it is once, few, many or the class of an expanded clone; other rows omit it.

DNA: TGTGCCAGCTCACAGGGACAAGGAAGCACCGGGGAGCTGTTTTTT
CDR3: CASSQGQGSTGELFF
D: .
V: TRBV18
J: TRBJ2-2
size: few

DNA: TGCGCCAGCAGCCCCGCAGTAATCCAAGAGACCCAGTACTTC
CDR3: CASSPAVIQETQYF
D: .
V: TRBV5-1
J: TRBJ2-5
size: .

DNA: TGTGCCACCCGGGACAGGGGATTGCGGGGCTCCTACGAGCAGTACTTC
CDR3: CATRDRGLRGSYEQYF
D: TRBD1
V: TRBV28
J: TRBJ2-7
size: .

DNA: TGTGCCAGCAGCTTCAGGGGGCCTGAAAAACTGTTTTTT
CDR3: CASSFRGPEKLFF
D: TRBD1
V: TRBV11-2
J: TRBJ1-4
size: once

DNA: TGCGCCAGCAGCCCTATACAGGGGGCTAGGAACACTGAAGCTTTCTTT
CDR3: CASSPIQGARNTEAFF
D: TRBD1
V: TRBV5-1
J: TRBJ1-1
size: .

DNA: TGCGCCAGCAGCTTGGGTTTAAGGCAGAGCGAAAACATTCAGTACTTC
CDR3: CASSLGLRQSENIQYF
D: .
V: TRBV5-1
J: TRBJ2-4
size: .

DNA: TGCGCCAGCAGCCCCCGGAGCTCGACAGAGGGTAATTCACCCCTCCACTTT
CDR3: CASSPRSSTEGNSPLHF
D: .
V: TRBV5-1
J: TRBJ1-6
size: .

DNA: TGCGCCAGCAGCGGCACAGGAGCTACGAACACCGGGGAGCTGTTTTTT
CDR3: CASSGTGATNTGELFF
D: .
V: TRBV5-1
J: TRBJ2-2
size: .

DNA: TGTGCCAGCAGTTTATCAAGAGGGGAAAATGAAAAACTGTTTTTT
CDR3: CASSLSRGENEKLFF
D: .
V: TRBV27
J: TRBJ1-4
size: .

DNA: TGTGCCATCAGTGCTGGACTAGCGGGACTCACCGGGGAGCTGTTTTTT
CDR3: CAISAGLAGLTGELFF
D: TRBD2
V: TRBV10-3
J: TRBJ2-2
size: .

DNA: TGTGCCAGTAGTAATCTGGGGGGCGCGACTGAAGCTTTCTTT
CDR3: CASSNLGGATEAFF
D: .
V: TRBV19
J: TRBJ1-1
size: .

DNA: TGTGCCAGCAGTTACGGGGACAGGGGAGATGCGACTGAAGCTTTCTTT
CDR3: CASSYGDRGDATEAFF
D: TRBD1
V: TRBV6-5
J: TRBJ1-1
size: .

DNA: TGCAGCGTCCGTAAGTTGGACACTGAAGCTTTCTTT
CDR3: CSVRKLDTEAFF
D: .
V: TRBV29-1
J: TRBJ1-1
size: .

DNA: TGTGCCAGTACCCCGGGACAAATATACAATGAGCAGTTCTTC
CDR3: CASTPGQIYNEQFF
D: .
V: TRBV19
J: TRBJ2-1
size: once

DNA: TGTGCCAGCAGCGACAGGACAGACCTTTTCTATGGCTACACCTTC
CDR3: CASSDRTDLFYGYTF
D: .
V: TRBV11-2
J: TRBJ1-2
size: .

DNA: TGTGCCAGCAGTTTATTGGATAATTCACCCCTCCACTTT
CDR3: CASSLLDNSPLHF
D: .
V: TRBV27
J: TRBJ1-6
size: once

DNA: TGTGCCAGCAGCTTTGGGCAGGCTGCTTCACCCCTCCACTTT
CDR3: CASSFGQAASPLHF
D: .
V: TRBV5-5
J: TRBJ1-6
size: once

DNA: TGTGCCATCGGGGGGGGACTAGCGGGACCCTACGAGCAGTACTTC
CDR3: CAIGGGLAGPYEQYF
D: TRBD2
V: TRBV10-3
J: TRBJ2-7
size: once

DNA: TGTGCCAGCAGTGCCCAGAGTTATCAGCCCCAGCATTTT
CDR3: CASSAQSYQPQHF
D: .
V: TRBV2
J: TRBJ1-5
size: .

DNA: TGTGCCATCAGTGAGTCTAATATGGGGGGGCCTCGATACGAGCAGTACTTC
CDR3: CAISESNMGGPRYEQYF
D: .
V: TRBV10-3
J: TRBJ2-7
size: .

DNA: TGTGCCACCAGCACACTGTCACTCTATGGCTACACCTTC
CDR3: CATSTLSLYGYTF
D: .
V: TRBV15
J: TRBJ1-2
size: .

DNA: TGTGCCAGCAGTGTCGACTCCAATGAGCAGTTCTTC
CDR3: CASSVDSNEQFF
D: .
V: TRBV2
J: TRBJ2-1
size: .

DNA: TGCGCCAGCAGCCAAGATCCCTTCAGGGGGGAGCAGTTCTTC
CDR3: CASSQDPFRGEQFF
D: TRBD1
V: TRBV4-1
J: TRBJ2-1
size: .

DNA: TGTGCCAGCAGCCCCCTCGCGGGAGAGCAGTTCTTC
CDR3: CASSPLAGEQFF
D: .
V: TRBV3-1/TRBV3-2
J: TRBJ2-1
size: .

DNA: TGTGCCAGCAGTGACCCGGGGGGGGCCGCAGATACGCAGTATTTT
CDR3: CASSDPGGAADTQYF
D: TRBD2
V: TRBV2
J: TRBJ2-3
size: .

DNA: TGTGCCAGCTCACCCCTCATTACTGCGGTAGATGAAAAACTGTTTTTT
CDR3: CASSPLITAVDEKLFF
D: .
V: TRBV18
J: TRBJ1-4
size: .

DNA: TGCAGTCCCAACTCGGCCTATGGCTACACCTTC
CDR3: CSPNSAYGYTF
D: .
V: TRBV20-1
J: TRBJ1-2
size: .

DNA: TGTGCCAGCAGCCGGGGGACAGGGGTCTATGGCTACACCTTC
CDR3: CASSRGTGVYGYTF
D: TRBD1
V: TRBV9
J: TRBJ1-2
size: once

DNA: TGTGCCAGCAGACTTGCGCCGGGACAGGGAAGGAATTCCTATGGCTACACCTTC
CDR3: CASRLAPGQGRNSYGYTF
D: TRBD1
V: TRBV2
J: TRBJ1-2
size: .

DNA: TGTGCCAGCAGCCCCGGGAGGGGGGAGGCTTTCTTT
CDR3: CASSPGRGEAFF
D: .
V: TRBV3-1/TRBV3-2
J: TRBJ1-1
size: once

DNA: TGTGCCAGCAGTTTAGGGCATATTCAGCCCCAGCATTTT
CDR3: CASSLGHIQPQHF
D: .
V: TRBV28
J: TRBJ1-5
size: .

DNA: TGTGCCAGCAGCGGGCCCAGCGTGGGCAACGGATTAGAAAAACTGTTTTTT
CDR3: CASSGPSVGNGLEKLFF
D: .
V: TRBV2
J: TRBJ1-4
size: .

DNA: TGTGCCAGCTCACGAAGCGAGAGCTCCTACAATGAGCAGTTCTTC
CDR3: CASSRSESSYNEQFF
D: .
V: TRBV18
J: TRBJ2-1
size: .

DNA: TGTGCCAGCAGCTTAGCGAGCAGGGGGAACACCGGGGAGCTGTTTTTT
CDR3: CASSLASRGNTGELFF
D: .
V: TRBV7-2
J: TRBJ2-2
size: .

DNA: TGTGCCAGCAGCGTAGCGGGGACCGGGGAGCTGTTTTTT
CDR3: CASSVAGTGELFF
D: .
V: TRBV9
J: TRBJ2-2
size: .

DNA: TGTGCCAGCAGCTTAAGAGGCGAAAGGACCTACGAGCAGTACTTC
CDR3: CASSLRGERTYEQYF
D: .
V: TRBV7-2
J: TRBJ2-7
size: .

DNA: TGTGCCAGCACGGTTCACCCCGGGGGGGACACCGGGGAGCTGTTTTTT
CDR3: CASTVHPGGDTGELFF
D: TRBD2
V: TRBV7-2
J: TRBJ2-2
size: .

DNA: TGTGCCAGCTCACCACCGGTGGGGGTGCGCGAGACCCAGTACTTC
CDR3: CASSPPVGVRETQYF
D: .
V: TRBV18
J: TRBJ2-5
size: .

DNA: TGTGCCAGCTCACCAACCCGGGGGGGCCCGAACACCGGGGAGCTGTTTTTT
CDR3: CASSPTRGGPNTGELFF
D: TRBD2
V: TRBV18
J: TRBJ2-2
size: .

DNA: TGTGCCAGCAGCCGGGTTAACACCGGGGAGCTGTTTTTT
CDR3: CASSRVNTGELFF
D: .
V: TRBV7-3
J: TRBJ2-2
size: .

DNA: TGTGCCAGCAACGTAGCGGGGGGGCCTTCGGATACGCAGTATTTT
CDR3: CASNVAGGPSDTQYF
D: TRBD2
V: TRBV7-9
J: TRBJ2-3
size: .

DNA: TGTGCCAGCACTCGGACTAGCGGGGTCCAAGAGACCCAGTACTTC
CDR3: CASTRTSGVQETQYF
D: TRBD2
V: TRBV19
J: TRBJ2-5
size: .